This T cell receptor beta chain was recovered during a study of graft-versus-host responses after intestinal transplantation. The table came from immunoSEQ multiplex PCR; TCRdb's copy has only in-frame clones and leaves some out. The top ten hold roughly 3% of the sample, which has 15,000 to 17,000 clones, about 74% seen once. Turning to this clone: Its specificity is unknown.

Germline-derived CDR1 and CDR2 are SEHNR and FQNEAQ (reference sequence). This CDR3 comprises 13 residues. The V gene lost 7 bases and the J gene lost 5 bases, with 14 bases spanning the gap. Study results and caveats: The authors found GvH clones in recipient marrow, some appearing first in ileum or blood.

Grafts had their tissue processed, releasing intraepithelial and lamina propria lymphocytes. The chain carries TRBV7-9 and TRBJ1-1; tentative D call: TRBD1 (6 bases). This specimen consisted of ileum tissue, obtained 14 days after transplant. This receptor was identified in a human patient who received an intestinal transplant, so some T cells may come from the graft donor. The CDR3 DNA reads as TGTGCCAGCACACGGACAGTGGGGACTGAAGCTTTCTTT. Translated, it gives CASTRTVGTEAFF.